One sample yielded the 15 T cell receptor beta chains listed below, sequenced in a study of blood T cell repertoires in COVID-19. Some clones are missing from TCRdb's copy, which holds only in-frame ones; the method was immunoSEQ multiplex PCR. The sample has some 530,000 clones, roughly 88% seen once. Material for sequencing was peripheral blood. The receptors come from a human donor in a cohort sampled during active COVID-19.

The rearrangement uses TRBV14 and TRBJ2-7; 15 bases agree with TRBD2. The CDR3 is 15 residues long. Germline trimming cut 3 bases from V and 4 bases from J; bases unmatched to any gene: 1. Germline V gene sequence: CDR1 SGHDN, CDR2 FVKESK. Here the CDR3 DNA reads TGTGCCAGCAGCCACGGACTAGCGGGGGGGTACGAGCAGTACTTC. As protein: CASSHGLAGGYEQYF.

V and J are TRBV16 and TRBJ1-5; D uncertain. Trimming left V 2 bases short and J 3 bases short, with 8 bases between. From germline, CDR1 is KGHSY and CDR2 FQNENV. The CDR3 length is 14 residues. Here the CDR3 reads CASSQQRANQPQHF. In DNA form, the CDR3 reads TGTGCCAGCAGCCAACAACGCGCCAATCAGCCCCAGCATTTT. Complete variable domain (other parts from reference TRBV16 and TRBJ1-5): GEEVAQTPKHLVRGEGQKAKLYCAPIKGHSYVFWYQQVLKNEFKFLISFQNENVFDETGMPKERFSAKCLPNSPCSLEIQATKLEDSAVYFCASSQQRANQPQHFGDGTRLSIL.

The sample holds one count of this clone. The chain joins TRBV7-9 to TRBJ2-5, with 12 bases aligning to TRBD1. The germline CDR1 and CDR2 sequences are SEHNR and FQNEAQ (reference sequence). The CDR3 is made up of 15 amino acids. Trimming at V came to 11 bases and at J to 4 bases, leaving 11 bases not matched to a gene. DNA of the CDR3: TGTGCCTCGGACCGGGACAGGGGGCTTGTAGAGACCCAGTACTTC. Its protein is CASDRDRGLVETQYF.

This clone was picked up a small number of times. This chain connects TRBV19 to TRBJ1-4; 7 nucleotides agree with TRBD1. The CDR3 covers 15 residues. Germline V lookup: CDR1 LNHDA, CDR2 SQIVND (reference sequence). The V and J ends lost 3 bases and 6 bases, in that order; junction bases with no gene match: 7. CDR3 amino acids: CASSILGTAYEKLFF. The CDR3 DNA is TGTGCCAGTAGTATCCTCGGGACAGCTTATGAAAAACTGTTTTTT. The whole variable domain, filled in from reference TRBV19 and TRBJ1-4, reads DGGITQSPKYLFRKEGQNVTLSCEQNLNHDAMYWYRQDPGQGLRLIYYSQIVNDFQKGDIAEGYSVSREKKESFPLTVTSAQKNPTAFYLCASSILGTAYEKLFFGSGTQLSVL.

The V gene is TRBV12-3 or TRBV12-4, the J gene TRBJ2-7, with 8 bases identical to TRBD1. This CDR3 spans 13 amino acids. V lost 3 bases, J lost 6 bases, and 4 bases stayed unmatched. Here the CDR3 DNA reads TGTGCCAGCAGTTTGACAGGGGCAGGCGAGCAGTACTTC. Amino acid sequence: CASSLTGAGEQYF.

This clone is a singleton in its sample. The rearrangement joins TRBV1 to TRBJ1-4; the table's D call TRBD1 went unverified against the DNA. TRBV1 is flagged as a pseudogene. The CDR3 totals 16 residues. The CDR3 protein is CTSSQGGHPSNEKLFF. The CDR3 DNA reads TGCACCAGCAGCCAAGGTGGACATCCTTCAAATGAAAAACTGTTTTTT.

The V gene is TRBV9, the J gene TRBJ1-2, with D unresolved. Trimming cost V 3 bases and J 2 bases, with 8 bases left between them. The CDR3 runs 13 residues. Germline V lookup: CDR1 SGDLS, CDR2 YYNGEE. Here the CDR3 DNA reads TGTGCCAGCAGCGCCCCCCAAAACTATGGCTACACCTTC. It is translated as CASSAPQNYGYTF.

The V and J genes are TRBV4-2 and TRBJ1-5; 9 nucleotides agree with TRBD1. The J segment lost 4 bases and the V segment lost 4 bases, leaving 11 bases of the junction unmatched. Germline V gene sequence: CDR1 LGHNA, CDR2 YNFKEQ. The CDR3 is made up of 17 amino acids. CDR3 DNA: TGTGCCAGCAGCCTCGCCCGGACAGGGGTAGGAAATCAGCCCCAGCATTTT. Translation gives CASSLARTGVGNQPQHF.

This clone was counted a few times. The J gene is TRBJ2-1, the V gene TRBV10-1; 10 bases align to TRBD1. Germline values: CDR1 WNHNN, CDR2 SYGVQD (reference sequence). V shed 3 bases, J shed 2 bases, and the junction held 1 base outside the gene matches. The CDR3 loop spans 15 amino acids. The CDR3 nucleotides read TGCGCCAGCAGTGAAGGACAGGGGGCCTACAATGAGCAGTTCTTC. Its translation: CASSEGQGAYNEQFF.

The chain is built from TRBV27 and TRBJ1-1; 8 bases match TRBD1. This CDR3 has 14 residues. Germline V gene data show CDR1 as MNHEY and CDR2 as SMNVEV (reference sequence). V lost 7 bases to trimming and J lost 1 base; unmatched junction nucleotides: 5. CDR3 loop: CASTGTGENTEAFF. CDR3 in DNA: TGTGCCAGCACCGGGACAGGTGAGAACACTGAAGCTTTCTTT.

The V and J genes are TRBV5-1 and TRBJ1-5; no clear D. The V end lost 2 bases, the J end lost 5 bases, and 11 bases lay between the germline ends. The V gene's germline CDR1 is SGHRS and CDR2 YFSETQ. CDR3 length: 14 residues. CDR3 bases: TGCGCCAGCAGCTTAGTCGACGGGTATCAGCCCCAGCATTTT. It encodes CASSLVDGYQPQHF. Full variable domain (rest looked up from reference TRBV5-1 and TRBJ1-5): KAGVTQTPRYLIKTRGQQVTLSCSPISGHRSVSWYQQTPGQGLQFLFEYFSETQRNKGNFPGRFSGRQFSNSRSEMNVSTLELGDSALYLCASSLVDGYQPQHFGDGTRLSIL.

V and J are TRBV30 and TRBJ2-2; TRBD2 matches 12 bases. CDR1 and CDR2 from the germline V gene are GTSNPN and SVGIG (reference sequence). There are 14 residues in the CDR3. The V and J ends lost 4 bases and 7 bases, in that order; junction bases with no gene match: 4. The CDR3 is CAWKTSGSIGELFF. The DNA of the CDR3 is TGTGCCTGGAAGACTAGCGGGAGTATCGGGGAGCTGTTTTTT.

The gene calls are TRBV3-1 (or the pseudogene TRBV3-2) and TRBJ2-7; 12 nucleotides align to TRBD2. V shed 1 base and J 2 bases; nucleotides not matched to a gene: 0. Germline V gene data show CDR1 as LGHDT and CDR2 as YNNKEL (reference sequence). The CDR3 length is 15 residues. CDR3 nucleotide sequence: TGTGCCAGCAGCCAAGGGACTAGCGGGGCCTACGAGCAGTACTTC. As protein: CASSQGTSGAYEQYF.

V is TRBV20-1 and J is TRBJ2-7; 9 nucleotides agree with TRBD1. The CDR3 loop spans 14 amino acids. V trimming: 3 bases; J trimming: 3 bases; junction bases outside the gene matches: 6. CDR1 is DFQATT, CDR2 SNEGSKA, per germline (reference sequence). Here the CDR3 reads CSASTGGALYEQYF. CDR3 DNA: TGCAGTGCTAGTACAGGGGGCGCCCTCTACGAGCAGTACTTC.

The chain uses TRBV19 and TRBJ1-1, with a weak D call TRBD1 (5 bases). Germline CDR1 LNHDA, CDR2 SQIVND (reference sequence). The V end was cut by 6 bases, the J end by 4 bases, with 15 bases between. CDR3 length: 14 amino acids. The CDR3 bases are TGTGCCAGTAGCTACACCGGACACCTCACTGAAGCTTTCTTT. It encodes CASSYTGHLTEAFF.